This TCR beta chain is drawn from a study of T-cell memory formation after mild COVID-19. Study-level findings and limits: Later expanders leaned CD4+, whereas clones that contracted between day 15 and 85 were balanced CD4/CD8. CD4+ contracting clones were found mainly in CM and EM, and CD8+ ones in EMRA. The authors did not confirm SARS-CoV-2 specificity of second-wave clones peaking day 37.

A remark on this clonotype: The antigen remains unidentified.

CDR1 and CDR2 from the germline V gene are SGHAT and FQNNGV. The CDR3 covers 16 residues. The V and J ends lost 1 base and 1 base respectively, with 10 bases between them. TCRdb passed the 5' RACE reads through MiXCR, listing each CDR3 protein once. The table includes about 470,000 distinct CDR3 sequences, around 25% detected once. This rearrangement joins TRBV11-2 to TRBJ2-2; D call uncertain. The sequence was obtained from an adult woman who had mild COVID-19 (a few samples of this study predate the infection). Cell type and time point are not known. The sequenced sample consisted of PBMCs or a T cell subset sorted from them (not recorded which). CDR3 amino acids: CASSLVGRQNTGELFF. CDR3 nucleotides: TGTGCCAGCAGCTTAGTTGGCCGACAGAACACCGGGGAGCTGTTTTTT.